The T cell receptor (beta chain) described here comes from a study of blood T cell repertoires in COVID-19. As for the study in general: COVID-19 samples from acute and convalescent phases originated in the United States, Italy and Spain. PBMCs, B-cell-depleted T cells, or T cells provided the cDNA or gDNA that made up the material.

Worth noting for this clone: Different DNA sequences within this sample yield the same CDR3.

CDR3 size: 14 residues. The germline V gene encodes CDR1 KGHSH and CDR2 LQKENI. V lost 6 bases and J lost 3; bases outside the gene matches: 6. Data came from immunoSEQ multiplex PCR; TCRdb stores just in-frame clones and leaves some out. The table records more than 300,000 clones, about 83% of them present only once. The J gene is TRBJ1-2, the V gene TRBV18; TRBD1 matches 8 bases. This TCR came from a woman between 45 and 65 years old with acute or convalescent COVID-19. The sample comprised peripheral blood. CDR3 loop: CASSRTGRDYGYTF. CDR3 bases: TGTGCCAGCTCCAGGACAGGGCGGGACTATGGCTACACCTTC.